The 32 T cell receptor beta chains below come from one sample, sequenced in a study of graft-versus-host responses after intestinal transplantation. The table came from immunoSEQ multiplex PCR; TCRdb's copy has only in-frame clones and leaves some out. The sample holds tens of thousands of clones, roughly 90% seen once. The sequencing used PBMCs, collected 26 days after transplant. The receptors stem from a human patient who received an intestinal transplant, so some T cells may come from the graft donor.

The chain carries TRBV9 and TRBJ1-1; D may be TRBD1 (5 bases). Trimming shortened V by 2 bases and J by 7 bases, and 9 bases separated the two germline ends. Germline V gives CDR1 SGDLS, CDR2 YYNGEE. The CDR3 has 12 residues. The CDR3 DNA reads as TGTGCCAGCAGCGTTGACAGAGGTGAAGCTTTCTTT. Encoded protein: CASSVDRGEAFF. The whole variable domain, filled in from reference TRBV9 and TRBJ1-1, reads DSGVTQTPKHLITATGQRVTLRCSPRSGDLSVYWYQQSLDQGLQFLIQYYNGEERAKGNILERFSAQQFPDLHSELNLSSLELGDSALYFCASSVDRGEAFFGQGTRLTVV.

As DNA, the CDR3 is TGTGCCAGCAGTTTACGCAGTTACTACGAGCAGTACTTC. Its protein is CASSLRSYYEQYF. The genes are TRBV28 and TRBJ2-7; D is unresolved. V was trimmed by 2 bases and J by 3 bases, leaving 8 bases between them. The CDR3 covers 13 residues. Germline CDR1 reads MDHEN; CDR2 reads SYDVKM.

This chain joins TRBV5-6 and TRBJ1-5; D is undetermined. Trimming removed 2 bases from V and 1 base from J, with 4 bases in between. The CDR3 covers 13 residues. CDR1 is SGHDT, CDR2 YYEEEE, per germline. CDR3 residues: CASSFGSNQPQHF. CDR3 bases: TGTGCCAGCAGCTTCGGGAGCAATCAGCCCCAGCATTTT.

The chain is built from TRBV7-6 and TRBJ1-1; D uncertain. The V end was cut by 3 bases, the J end by 1 base, with 9 bases between. The germline V gene encodes CDR1 SGHVS and CDR2 FNYEAQ. CDR3 length: 14 residues. CDR3 sequence: CASSFSLANTEAFF. The CDR3 DNA reads as TGTGCCAGCAGCTTTTCCCTAGCGAACACTGAAGCTTTCTTT.

The chain links TRBV28 to TRBJ1-5, with D perhaps matching TRBD1 (5 bases). The CDR3 spans 18 residues. Between the trimmed V and J ends, which lost 1 base and 0 bases, there was a span of 16 bases. The V gene's germline CDR1 is MDHEN and CDR2 SYDVKM. In DNA form, the CDR3 reads TGTGCCAGCAGTTTATATGCGGAACAGGACCCTAGCAATCAGCCCCAGCATTTT. It translates to CASSLYAEQDPSNQPQHF.

This chain links TRBV5-1 with TRBJ2-2; 11 bases are a match to TRBD2. Germline CDR1 reads SGHRS; CDR2 reads YFSETQ. V lost 3 bases to trimming and J lost 2 bases; unmatched junction nucleotides: 3. The CDR3 has 16 amino acids. The CDR3 DNA follows: TGCGCCAGCAGCTCGACTAGCGGGGTAAACACCGGGGAGCTGTTTTTT. This gives the protein CASSSTSGVNTGELFF. The whole variable domain, filled in from reference TRBV5-1 and TRBJ2-2, reads KAGVTQTPRYLIKTRGQQVTLSCSPISGHRSVSWYQQTPGQGLQFLFEYFSETQRNKGNFPGRFSGRQFSNSRSEMNVSTLELGDSALYLCASSSTSGVNTGELFFGEGSRLTVL.

This chain uses TRBV2 with TRBJ2-2, with 10 positions matching TRBD2. The V gene end was trimmed by 2 bases and the J gene end by 4 bases; junction bases not matched to a gene: 4. The CDR3 extends over 16 amino acids. CDR1 is SNHLY, CDR2 FYNNEI, per germline. The CDR3 region has the DNA TGTGCCAGCAGTGAACTTCTAGCGGGGGCCACCGGGGAGCTGTTTTTT. Protein: CASSELLAGATGELFF.

The chain has TRBV11-2 and TRBJ2-3; TRBD2 matches 12 bases. The germline gives CDR1 SGHAT, CDR2 FQNNGV. V gave up 0 bases and J gave up 6 bases; unmatched junction bases: 10. CDR3 length: 18 amino acids. DNA for the CDR3: TGTGCCAGCAGCTTAGATGGGGCTAGCGGGAGGGGAGTGGATACGCAGTATTTT. It yields the protein CASSLDGASGRGVDTQYF.

This clone was counted a single time. J is TRBJ2-2 and V is TRBV6-5, with TRBD2 matching 12 bases. Germline V CDR1 and CDR2: MNHEY, SVGAGI. The V and J ends lost 5 bases and 8 bases, in that order; junction bases with no gene match: 6. The CDR3 consists of 15 residues. DNA for the CDR3: TGTGCCAGCAGTCCCCGGACTAGCGGGGCGGGGGAGCTGTTTTTT. As protein: CASSPRTSGAGELFF.

For the CDR3, the DNA is TGTGCCACCAGCAGAGCTGCAGGAACTGAAGCTTTCTTT. This gives the protein CATSRAAGTEAFF. This chain joins TRBV15 and TRBJ1-1; D is unclear. CDR3 length: 13 residues. V dropped 1 base and J dropped 5 bases, with 8 bases sitting between them. Germline CDR1 and CDR2: LNHNV and YYDKDF (reference sequence).

The rearrangement joins TRBV28 to TRBJ1-1; D ambiguous. This CDR3 spans 13 amino acids. Trimming cost V 10 bases and J 0 bases, with 12 bases left between them. Per germline, CDR1 MDHEN and CDR2 SYDVKM. The CDR3 nucleotides read TGTGCCATCCACAGTGGGCTGAACACTGAAGCTTTCTTT. Translation: CAIHSGLNTEAFF.

V usage is TRBV5-5 and J usage is TRBJ2-5; 9 nucleotides match TRBD2. The CDR3 is 14 residues long. V was clipped by 6 bases and J by 5 bases; unmatched bases: 8. CDR1 SGHKS and CDR2 YYEKEE come from the germline V gene (reference sequence). In DNA, the CDR3 is TGTGCCAGCACCGGACTAGCGTCTTCGGAGACCCAGTACTTC. It specifies CASTGLASSETQYF.

The chain joins TRBV6-1 to TRBJ2-4; D is possibly TRBD2 (5 bases). Between the trimmed V and J ends, which lost 5 bases and 3 bases, there was a span of 11 bases. The CDR3 extends over 14 amino acids. Germline V gene data show CDR1 as MNHNS and CDR2 as SASEGT. The CDR3 region has the DNA TGTGCCAGCAGTCTTCTAGAGGGCAAAAACATTCAGTACTTC. Residues: CASSLLEGKNIQYF.

This chain connects TRBV7-2 to TRBJ2-2, with a tentative D call TRBD2 (6 bases). V was cut by 0 bases and J by 0 bases, with 14 bases left in between. This CDR3 is built from 18 residues. From germline, CDR1 is SGHTA and CDR2 FQGNSA. The CDR3 DNA is TGTGCCAGCAGCTTAGCTGGGACTTCCTCAGCGAACACCGGGGAGCTGTTTTTT. This gives the protein CASSLAGTSSANTGELFF.

The chain employs TRBV28 and TRBJ2-7; 7 nucleotides match TRBD2. The trim removed 5 bases at V and 2 bases at J, leaving 15 bases unmatched. The CDR3 is 17 residues long. Germline-derived CDR1 and CDR2 are MDHEN and SYDVKM. The DNA of the CDR3 is TGTGCCAGCAGTCCCTTGGGGGGGGGAGGCCCCCCCTACGAGCAGTACTTC. Its translation is CASSPLGGGGPPYEQYF.

This clone occurred a few times. The V gene is TRBV4-1, the J gene TRBJ1-5; D is uncertain. The germline V gene has CDR1 MGHRA and CDR2 YSYEKL. The CDR3 is 14 amino acids. V was trimmed by 3 bases and J by 9 bases, leaving 15 bases between them. Here the CDR3 DNA reads TGCGCCAGCAGCCATCGACACAATCCCCCGCCCCAGCATTTT. Translating it yields CASSHRHNPPPQHF.

V usage is TRBV25-1 and J usage is TRBJ1-4, with 8 bases matching TRBD1. The junction had 4 bases not matched to a gene; V was cut back by 8 bases and J by 8 bases. CDR1 and CDR2 from the germline V gene are MGHDK and SYGVNS. CDR3 length: 12 residues. The CDR3 sequence: CASGTGGEKLFF. CDR3 DNA sequence: TGTGCCAGCGGGACAGGAGGGGAAAAACTGTTTTTT. The full variable domain, its missing parts supplied by reference TRBV25-1 and TRBJ1-4, is EADIYQTPRYLVIGTGKKITLECSQTMGHDKMYWYQQDPGMELHLIHYSYGVNSTEKGDLSSESTVSRIRTEHFPLTLESARPSHTSQYLCASGTGGEKLFFGSGTQLSVL.

V usage is TRBV6-5 and J usage is TRBJ2-7; TRBD2 matches at 11 bases. The V gene end was trimmed by 5 bases and the J gene end by 3 bases; junction bases not matched to a gene: 3. In germline, CDR1 is MNHEY, CDR2 SVGAGI. There are 14 residues in the CDR3. DNA for the CDR3: TGTGCCAGCAGTCCAACTAGCGGGGGCTACGAGCAGTACTTC. Translating gives CASSPTSGGYEQYF.

The chain recombines TRBV6-1 with TRBJ2-2; 12 positions agree with TRBD2. Trimming at V came to 3 bases and at J to 6 bases, leaving 2 bases not matched to a gene. Per the germline V gene, CDR1 is MNHNS and CDR2 is SASEGT. The CDR3 sequence is 15 residues long. CDR3 region: CASSDLAGGSGELFF. In DNA, the CDR3 is TGTGCCAGCAGTGACCTAGCGGGAGGGTCCGGGGAGCTGTTTTTT.

The chain carries TRBV15 and TRBJ1-6; 7 bases align to TRBD1. This CDR3 has 14 amino acids. With V trimmed by 3 bases and J by 8 bases, 4 bases remained unmatched. Germline V gene sequence: CDR1 LNHNV, CDR2 YYDKDF (reference sequence). The CDR3 DNA reads TGTGCCACCAGCAGGCCGGGGACAGATTCACCCCTCCACTTT. It specifies CATSRPGTDSPLHF.

This rearrangement joins TRBV2 to TRBJ1-5, with TRBD1 matching over 9 bases. This CDR3 comprises 13 residues. Per germline, CDR1 SNHLY and CDR2 FYNNEI. V lost 6 bases to trimming and J lost 6 bases; unmatched junction nucleotides: 3. CDR3 region: CASRQDRGQPQHF. The CDR3 DNA follows: TGTGCCAGCAGACAGGACAGGGGTCAGCCCCAGCATTTT.

This clone is a singleton in its sample. The chain recombines TRBV28 with TRBJ1-6; TRBD1 matches 7 bases. Germline V gene sequence: CDR1 MDHEN, CDR2 SYDVKM. The V segment lost 4 bases and the J segment 14 bases; nucleotides outside the gene matches: 5. The CDR3 is made up of 12 amino acids. The CDR3 region has the DNA TGTGCCAGCAGTTCATCGACAGGGACCCTCCACTTT. Translating gives CASSSSTGTLHF.

The chain employs TRBV2 and TRBJ2-1; 11 nucleotides agree with TRBD2. The J segment lost 1 base and the V segment lost 6 bases, leaving 5 bases of the junction unmatched. Germline V gene data show CDR1 as SNHLY and CDR2 as FYNNEI. CDR3 length: 16 amino acids. The CDR3: CASSYTSGGSYNEQFF. CDR3 DNA sequence: TGTGCCAGCAGCTACACTAGCGGGGGTTCCTACAATGAGCAGTTCTTC.

Remarks on this clone: The junction does not match germline at one end; this may be a read error. The CDR3 here is CASSISSYSSPLHF. CDR3 DNA sequence: TGTGCCAGCAGTATAAGCTCCTATAGTTCACCCCTCCACTTT. The chain carries TRBV2 and TRBJ1-6; D gene unclear. Germline V gene sequence: CDR1 SNHLY, CDR2 FYNNEI. This CDR3 region has 14 residues.

In DNA form, the CDR3 reads TGTGCCAGCAGCCCCGGGACTAGCGCCGACTACGAGCAGTACTTC. Amino acids: CASSPGTSADYEQYF. The genes are TRBV4-2 and TRBJ2-7; 10 positions agree with TRBD2. The V segment lost 4 bases and the J segment 3 bases; nucleotides outside the gene matches: 6. The germline CDR1 and CDR2 sequences are LGHNA and YNFKEQ. The CDR3 has 15 amino acids.

The V and J genes are TRBV27 and TRBJ1-5; 10 nucleotides align to TRBD1. J lost 2 bases, V lost 5 bases, and 3 bases had no gene match. The germline CDR1 and CDR2 sequences are MNHEY and SMNVEV (reference sequence). The CDR3 sequence is 15 residues long. The CDR3 spells CASSPGQGGNQPQHF. CDR3 DNA: TGTGCCAGCAGTCCAGGACAGGGGGGCAATCAGCCCCAGCATTTT.

This sequence joins TRBV27 and TRBJ1-5, with D unclear. The CDR3 runs to 13 residues. Trimming stripped 5 bases from V and 5 bases from J, with 10 bases between. CDR1 and CDR2 (germline): MNHEY, SMNVEV (reference sequence). CDR3 sequence reads: CASSLFGDQPQHF. In nucleotides, the CDR3 is TGTGCCAGCAGTCTCTTCGGGGATCAGCCCCAGCATTTT.

The gene calls are TRBV29-1 and TRBJ2-2; TRBD2 aligns across 8 bases. The germline CDR1 and CDR2 sequences are SQVTM and ANQGSEA. Losses at the gene ends were 4 bases for V and 5 bases for J; bases not matched to a gene: 6. The CDR3 has 14 residues. In nucleotides, the CDR3 is TGCAGCGTTGTTTCCCTAGCGGGTACCGGGGAGCTGTTTTTT. This sequence encodes CSVVSLAGTGELFF.

This clone was observed a few times. The V gene is TRBV7-2, the J gene TRBJ1-1, with D hard to call. The germline V gene encodes CDR1 SGHTA and CDR2 FQGNSA. Trimming cost V 3 bases and J 6 bases, with 5 bases left between them. The CDR3 is 11 amino acids. CDR3 protein: CASSLRSEAFF. DNA for the CDR3: TGTGCCAGCAGCTTGCGGTCTGAAGCTTTCTTT.

The chain recombines TRBV2 with TRBJ1-5; 8 bases line up with TRBD1. CDR1 and CDR2 (germline): SNHLY, FYNNEI. The ends lost 6 bases at V and 7 bases at J; junction bases unmatched: 8. The CDR3 consists of 14 residues. Written as DNA, the CDR3 is TGTGCCAGCAGCGACTCAGGGGGCCGGCAGCCCCAGCATTTT. This translates into CASSDSGGRQPQHF.

V and J are TRBV30 and TRBJ1-1; TRBD1 aligns across 9 bases. CDR1 is GTSNPN, CDR2 SVGIG, per germline (reference sequence). The CDR3 contains 14 residues. V was clipped by 5 bases and J by 5 bases; unmatched bases: 9. CDR3 loop: CAWAPGTGWTEAFF. CDR3 nucleotide sequence: TGTGCCTGGGCTCCCGGGACAGGGTGGACTGAAGCTTTCTTT.

The chain combines TRBV28 with TRBJ1-6; D might be TRBD1 (6 bases). CDR1 MDHEN and CDR2 SYDVKM come from the germline V gene. V gave up 4 bases and J gave up 8 bases, with 18 bases separating them. The CDR3 runs to 16 residues. The CDR3 DNA is TGTGCCAGCAGTTCCCGAGGACAGAGAAGGGATTCACCCCTCCACTTT. It yields the protein CASSSRGQRRDSPLHF.